The next 25 T cell receptor beta chains were all read from a single sample in a study of tumor-infiltrating lymphocytes in oesophageal squamous cell carcinoma. A single record per CDR3 protein comes from TCRdb applying MiXCR to the PCR reads. The data hold some 14,000 distinct CDR3 sequences, with approximately 58% observed a single time. Sequencing was performed on esophageal tumor tissue. All receptors derive from a male donor with esophageal squamous cell carcinoma.

The chain is built from TRBV7-6 and TRBJ2-3; no definite D call. TRBJ2-7 explains the end of the DNA better; the J call may be wrong. There are 13 residues in the CDR3. Germline-derived CDR1 and CDR2 are SGHVS and FNYEAQ. The CDR3 region is CASSPSAAYEQYF. The DNA of the CDR3 is TGTGCCAGCAGCCCCTCGGCCGCCTACGAGCAGTACTTC.

The chain joins TRBV6-6 to TRBJ2-5; no firm D call. The end of the DNA aligns better with TRBJ2-1, so the J call may be wrong. The CDR3 consists of 12 residues. Germline CDR1 MNHNY, CDR2 SVGAGI (reference sequence). CDR3 region: CASPSFDNEQFF. In DNA form, the CDR3 reads TGTGCCAGCCCCTCATTTGACAATGAGCAGTTCTTC.

The CDR3 spells CASSQYRDGDYEQYF. CDR3 DNA: TGTGCCAGCAGCCAATACAGGGACGGGGACTACGAGCAGTACTTC. The V and J genes are TRBV3-1 and TRBJ2-4; maybe TRBD1 (6 bases). Gene TRBJ2-7 matches the end of the DNA better, so the J call may be wrong. Germline CDR1 LGHDT, CDR2 YNNKEL (reference sequence). The CDR3 consists of 15 residues.

This clonotype was counted once. The rearrangement joins TRBV12-3 or TRBV12-4 to TRBJ2-3; D is ambiguous. The CDR3 totals 13 residues. V shed 7 bases and J shed 4 bases, with 12 bases lying between them. The CDR3 is CASILWSSDTQYF. Written as DNA, the CDR3 is TGTGCCAGCATCCTATGGTCTTCAGATACGCAGTATTTT.

The chain links TRBV7-6 to TRBJ2-3, with TRBD2 identical over 8 bases. CDR1 is SGHVS and CDR2 is FNYEAQ in the germline V gene. The CDR3 runs to 13 residues. After removal of 10 bases from V and 6 bases from J, the junction contained 9 bases not matched to a gene. CDR3 residues: CANMGLGRDTQYF. The CDR3 DNA reads as TGTGCCAACATGGGACTAGGTCGGGATACGCAGTATTTT.

This chain connects TRBV12-3 or TRBV12-4 to TRBJ2-1; D gene uncertain. This CDR3 region has 16 residues. V was cut by 7 bases and J by 0 bases, with 16 bases left in between. The CDR3 nucleotides read TGTGCCAGCACCGAAAGGAGAGTTATCTCCTACAATGAGCAGTTCTTC. Its translation: CASTERRVISYNEQFF.

This clonotype was seen ten or more times. The V and J genes are TRBV20-1 and TRBJ2-1, with 10 bases fitting TRBD1. Germline V gene sequence: CDR1 DFQATT, CDR2 SNEGSKA (reference sequence). With V trimmed by 5 bases and J by 9 bases, 13 bases remained unmatched. The CDR3 has 15 amino acids. CDR3 residues: CSAFARDRGMGEQFF. For the CDR3, the DNA is TGCAGTGCTTTCGCCCGGGACAGGGGTATGGGTGAGCAGTTCTTC.

The rearrangement joins TRBV11-2 to TRBJ2-1; 8 bases line up with TRBD2. CDR3 length: 18 residues. CDR1 SGHAT and CDR2 FQNNGV come from the germline V gene. Trimming took 4 bases from V and 3 from J; bases not matched to a gene: 14. The CDR3 is CASSSLAGFNQDYNEQFF. CDR3 in DNA: TGTGCCAGCAGCTCGCTAGCGGGCTTCAACCAGGACTACAATGAGCAGTTCTTC.

In its sample, this clonotype was seen a few times. The chain has TRBV12-3 or TRBV12-4 and TRBJ1-1; D gene uncertain. The CDR3 has 12 amino acids. V lost 3 bases to trimming and J lost 11 bases, with 13 bases between them. Here the CDR3 reads CASSFKSFVAFF. The CDR3 region has the DNA TGTGCCAGCAGTTTTAAGTCCTTTGTTGCTTTCTTT.

The rearrangement uses TRBV12-3 or TRBV12-4 and TRBJ2-5, with D maybe TRBD2 (6 bases). The tail of the sequence fits TRBJ2-7 better, so the J call may be wrong. The CDR3 length is 14 residues. In nucleotides, the CDR3 is TGTGCCAGCACCTTGGGGGGATGGGCCTACGAGCAGTACTTC. It encodes CASTLGGWAYEQYF.

This chain uses TRBV6-1 with TRBJ1-1; D gene uncertain. V lost 7 bases, J lost 4 bases, and 13 bases lay in between. Germline CDR1 reads MNHNS; CDR2 reads SASEGT. This CDR3 contains 13 residues. Here the CDR3 reads CASKWGLGTEAFF. The CDR3 nucleotides read TGTGCCAGCAAGTGGGGTTTGGGCACTGAAGCTTTCTTT.

The chain combines TRBV12-3 or TRBV12-4 with TRBJ1-1; 12 bases are shared with TRBD1. The J call is in doubt because the DNA end fits TRBJ2-5 better. The CDR3 is made up of 19 amino acids. CDR3 sequence: CASSLWGQGARDGRETQYF. The DNA of the CDR3 is TGTGCCAGCAGTTTATGGGGACAGGGGGCGAGGGATGGTCGGGAGACCCAGTACTTC.

This clonotype appeared many times. The chain combines TRBV28 with TRBJ1-3; 8 positions agree with TRBD1. CDR1 MDHEN and CDR2 SYDVKM come from the germline V gene. Trimming took 3 bases from V and 4 from J; bases not matched to a gene: 2. This CDR3 spans 14 amino acids. CDR3 coding DNA: TGTGCCAGCAGTTTTCAGGGGGCGGGAAACACCATATATTTT. Its protein is CASSFQGAGNTIYF.

The chain links TRBV12-3 or TRBV12-4 to TRBJ1-2; D possibly corresponds to TRBD1 (6 bases). V dropped 2 bases and J dropped 8 bases, with 15 bases sitting between them. The CDR3 has 14 residues. Here the CDR3 DNA reads TGTGCCAGCAGTTTAACGGGGGCCCGAGGGGGCTACACCTTC. It is translated as CASSLTGARGGYTF.

Points on this clonotype: A much larger clone lies a single base off, so this may be a read error. The gene calls are TRBV7-6 and TRBJ2-7, with TRBD1 identical over 10 bases. The J call is in doubt because the DNA end fits TRBJ2-1 better. The germline V gene has CDR1 SGHVS and CDR2 FNYEAQ. The CDR3 length is 15 residues. CDR3 nucleotide sequence: TGTGCCAGCAGCAACCGGGACAGGGGCTCCTACGAGCAGTTCTTC. It yields the protein CASSNRDRGSYEQFF.

At least ten counts were recorded for this clonotype. The genes are TRBV5-5 and TRBJ1-1; the match to TRBD1 covers 8 bases. V dropped 4 bases and J dropped 1; count of bases not matched to a gene: 3. The CDR3 has 14 amino acids. The germline gives CDR1 SGHKS, CDR2 YYEKEE (reference sequence). CDR3 amino acids: CASSRGTGNTEAFF. In DNA form, the CDR3 reads TGTGCCAGCAGCAGAGGGACAGGGAACACTGAAGCTTTCTTT. Full variable domain (rest looked up from reference TRBV5-5 and TRBJ1-1): DAGVTQSPTHLIKTRGQQVTLRCSPISGHKSVSWYQQVLGQGPQFIFQYYEKEERGRGNFPDRFSARQFPNYSSELNVNALLLGDSALYLCASSRGTGNTEAFFGQGTRLTVV.

This clonotype was seen at least ten times. V usage is TRBV2 and J usage is TRBJ2-1; no clear D. The CDR3 consists of 13 residues. The V end was cut by 5 bases, the J end by 4 bases, with 9 bases between. Germline CDR1 SNHLY, CDR2 FYNNEI. The CDR3 DNA reads as TGTGCCAGCAGTTGGGGATCGTACAATGAGCAGTTCTTC. Translating gives CASSWGSYNEQFF.

This chain joins TRBV7-9 and TRBJ2-1, with TRBD2 matching 8 bases. The CDR3 sequence is 18 residues long. V trimming: 5 bases; J trimming: 8 bases; junction bases outside the gene matches: 20. Looked up from germline, CDR1 is SEHNR and CDR2 is FQNEAQ (reference sequence). The DNA for the CDR3 is TGTGCCAGCAGCCGCCTCCCAACACTAGCGGAAGACGGCCATGAGCAGTTCTTC. This sequence encodes CASSRLPTLAEDGHEQFF.

The J gene is TRBJ2-6, the V gene TRBV19; D gene unclear. The J call is uncertain, as TRBJ2-7 better fits the DNA end. The CDR3 is 15 amino acids. CDR1 is LNHDA, CDR2 SQIVND, per germline (reference sequence). The CDR3 sequence: CASSIRALESYEQYF. CDR3 coding DNA: TGTGCCAGTAGTATACGGGCACTTGAATCCTACGAGCAGTACTTC.

V gene TRBV6-5 combines with J gene TRBJ1-4; TRBD1 might be the D (6 bases). The germline V gene has CDR1 MNHEY and CDR2 SVGAGI. The CDR3 totals 14 residues. V shed 7 bases and J shed 8 bases, with 17 bases lying between them. This CDR3 is CASTSWGRDEKLFF. CDR3 coding DNA: TGTGCCAGCACATCGTGGGGGCGCGACGAAAAACTGTTTTTT.

J is TRBJ2-7 and V is TRBV6-1; D is ambiguous. V was trimmed by 4 bases and J by 0 bases, leaving 13 bases between them. There are 15 residues in the CDR3. The germline V gene has CDR1 MNHNS and CDR2 SASEGT. The CDR3 DNA is TGTGCCAGCAGTGTAGAGCGATCAAGCTCCTACGAGCAGTACTTC. Its translation is CASSVERSSSYEQYF.

This chain links TRBV7-3 with TRBJ2-5; maybe TRBD2 (5 bases). The DNA end lines up better with TRBJ2-7; the J call may be wrong. The CDR3 spans 13 residues. CDR1 is SGHTA, CDR2 FQGTGA, per germline. The CDR3 loop reads CASSYAGKGEQYF. CDR3 nucleotides: TGTGCCAGCAGCTACGCCGGGAAAGGCGAGCAGTACTTC.

The chain couples TRBV7-2 to TRBJ2-1; 7 bases are a match to TRBD2. The V and J ends lost 10 bases and 2 bases, in that order; junction bases with no gene match: 8. In germline, CDR1 is SGHTA, CDR2 FQGNSA. The CDR3 has 14 amino acids. The CDR3 coding sequence is TGTGCCACCAATAGCGGGTGGCCCTACAATGAGCAGTTCTTC. This codes for CATNSGWPYNEQFF. Filled out from reference TRBV7-2 and TRBJ2-1, the complete variable domain reads GAGVSQSPSNKVTEKGKDVELRCDPISGHTALYWYRQSLGQGLEFLIYFQGNSAPDKSGLPSDRFSAERTGGSVSTLTIQRTQQEDSAVYLCATNSGWPYNEQFFGPGTRLTVL.

This clonotype was seen once. CDR3 protein: CASSPTDSTDTQYF. CDR3 DNA: TGTGCCAGCAGTCCCACCGATAGCACAGATACGCAGTATTTT. The rearrangement uses TRBV6-6 and TRBJ2-3; no reliable D call. Trimming took off 5 bases at V and 0 bases at J, with 9 bases between the two ends. The CDR3 totals 14 residues. CDR1 MNHNY and CDR2 SVGAGI come from the germline V gene (reference sequence).

This clonotype was detected ten times or more. J is TRBJ1-2 and V is TRBV6-1; TRBD1 aligns across 11 bases. With V trimmed by 7 bases and J by 4 bases, 2 bases remained unmatched. CDR3 length: 13 amino acids. Germline V gives CDR1 MNHNS, CDR2 SASEGT. The CDR3 sequence is CASKGTGGYGYTF. The CDR3 bases are TGTGCCAGCAAAGGGACAGGGGGCTATGGCTACACCTTC.